This entry concerns a single TCR beta chain. These data come from a study of blood T cell repertoires in COVID-19. Overall study context: Acute and convalescent COVID-19 samples came from the United States, Italy and Spain. T cells, B-cell-depleted T cells, or PBMCs supplied cDNA or gDNA.

Authors' analysis steps: Using reference gene primer amplification, nucleated cell counts were estimated. The repertoire was sequenced with immunoSEQ multiplex PCR; TCRdb's copy has only in-frame clones and lacks some. The V and J calls and clone size were taken over from that table, and D and trimming were inferred from the DNA. This repertoire shows some 97,000 clones, 70% to 80% found once; its top ten account for around 10%. The germline gives CDR1 MNHEY, CDR2 SVGAGI. V dropped 4 bases and J dropped 4; count of bases not matched to a gene: 7. The CDR3 sequence is 15 residues long. This TCR was sampled from an older woman with acute or convalescent COVID-19. Sample: peripheral blood. V gene TRBV6-5 combines with J gene TRBJ1-2; 9 bases line up with TRBD1. CDR3 protein: CASSFDTGGTYGYTF. The CDR3 nucleotides read TGTGCCAGCAGTTTTGATACAGGGGGCACCTATGGCTACACCTTC.